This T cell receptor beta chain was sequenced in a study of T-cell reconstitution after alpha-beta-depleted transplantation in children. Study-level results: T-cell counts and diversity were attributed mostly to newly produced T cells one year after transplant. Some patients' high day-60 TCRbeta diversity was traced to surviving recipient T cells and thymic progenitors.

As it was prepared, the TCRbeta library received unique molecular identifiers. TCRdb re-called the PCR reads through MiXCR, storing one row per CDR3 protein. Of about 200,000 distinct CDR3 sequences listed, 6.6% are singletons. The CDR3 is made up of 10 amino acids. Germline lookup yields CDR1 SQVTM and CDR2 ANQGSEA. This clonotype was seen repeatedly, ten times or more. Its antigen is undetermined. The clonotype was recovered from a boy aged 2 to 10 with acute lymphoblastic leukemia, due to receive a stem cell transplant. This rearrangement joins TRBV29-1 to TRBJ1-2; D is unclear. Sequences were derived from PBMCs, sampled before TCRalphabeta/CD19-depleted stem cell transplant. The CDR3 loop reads CSVAGYGYTF. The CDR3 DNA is TGCAGTGTCGCTGGCTATGGCTACACCTTC.